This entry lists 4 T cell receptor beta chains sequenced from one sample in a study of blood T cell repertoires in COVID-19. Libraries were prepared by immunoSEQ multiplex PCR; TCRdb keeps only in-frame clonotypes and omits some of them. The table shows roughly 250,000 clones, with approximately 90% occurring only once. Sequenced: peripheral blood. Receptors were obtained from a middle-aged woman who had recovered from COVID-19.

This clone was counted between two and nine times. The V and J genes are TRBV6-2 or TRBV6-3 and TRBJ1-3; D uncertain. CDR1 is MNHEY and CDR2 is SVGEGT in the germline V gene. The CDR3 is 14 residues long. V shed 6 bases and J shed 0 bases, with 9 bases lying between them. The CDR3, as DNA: TGTGCCAGCAGCCCACAACGCTCTGGAAACACCATATATTTT. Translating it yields CASSPQRSGNTIYF.

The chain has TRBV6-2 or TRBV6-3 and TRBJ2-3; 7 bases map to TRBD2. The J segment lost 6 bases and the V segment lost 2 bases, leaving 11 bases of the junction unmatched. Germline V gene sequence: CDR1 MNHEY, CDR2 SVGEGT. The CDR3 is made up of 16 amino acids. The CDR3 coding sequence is TGTGCCAGCAGTTACCTTCCAGGGAGGGCTGGTGATACGCAGTATTTT. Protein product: CASSYLPGRAGDTQYF.

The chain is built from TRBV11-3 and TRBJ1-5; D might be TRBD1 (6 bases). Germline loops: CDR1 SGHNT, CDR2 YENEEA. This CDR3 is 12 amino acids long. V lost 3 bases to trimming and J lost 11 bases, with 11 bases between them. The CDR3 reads CASSLSGQSQHF. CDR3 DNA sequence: TGTGCCAGCAGCTTGTCTGGACAGTCCCAGCATTTT.

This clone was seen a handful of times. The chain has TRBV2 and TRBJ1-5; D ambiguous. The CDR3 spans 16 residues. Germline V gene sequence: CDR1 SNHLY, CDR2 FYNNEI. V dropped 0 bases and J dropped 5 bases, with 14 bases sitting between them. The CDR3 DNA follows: TGTGCCAGCAGTGAAGCGCGGGGTTCCTGGGATCAGCCCCAGCATTTT. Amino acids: CASSEARGSWDQPQHF. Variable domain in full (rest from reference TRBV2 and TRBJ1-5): EPEVTQTPSHQVTQMGQEVILRCVPISNHLYFYWYRQILGQKVEFLVSFYNNEISEKSEIFDDQFSVERPDGSNFTLKIRSTKLEDSAMYFCASSEARGSWDQPQHFGDGTRLSIL.